The 28 T cell receptor beta chains given below trace back to one sample, sequenced in a study of T cell clones after liver transplantation (dated by TCRdb to between 2018 and 2020). Libraries were built with the immunoSEQ multiplex PCR assay. Entries here come from immuneACCESS through TCRdb and include only in-frame sequences with V and J called. Some clones fail to appear in such tables; in the studies checked, an unresolved V gene covers under half of the shortfall, and the cause of the remainder is unknown. Counted in this sample were 53,000 or so clones; approximately 84% of them appeared once. Clones ranked in the top ten supply over 7% of the sample. The time point label for this specimen denotes: pre-transplant. The starting material was CD4+ T cells from blood, obtained before liver transplant. These receptors were obtained from a human donor who received a liver transplant.

The chain combines TRBV7-2 with TRBJ1-3; D gene unclear. The germline CDR1 and CDR2 sequences are SGHTA and FQGNSA. This CDR3 spans 14 amino acids. V lost 1 base to trimming and J lost 1 base, with 5 bases between them. The CDR3 loop is CASSLEGSGNTIYF. The DNA for the CDR3 is TGTGCCAGCAGCTTAGAAGGATCTGGAAACACCATATATTTT. The full variable domain, rest sourced from reference TRBV7-2 and TRBJ1-3, is GAGVSQSPSNKVTEKGKDVELRCDPISGHTALYWYRQSLGQGLEFLIYFQGNSAPDKSGLPSDRFSAERTGGSVSTLTIQRTQQEDSAVYLCASSLEGSGNTIYFGEGSWLTVV.

The J gene is TRBJ2-5, the V gene TRBV9; D unclear. V was trimmed by 0 bases and J by 5 bases, leaving 11 bases between them. Germline CDR1 SGDLS, CDR2 YYNGEE. The CDR3 has 14 amino acids. CDR3 DNA: TGTGCCAGCAGCGTAGCTATCGGTGGGGAGACCCAGTACTTC. As protein: CASSVAIGGETQYF. The variable domain in full, with the rest retrieved from reference TRBV9 and TRBJ2-5, is DSGVTQTPKHLITATGQRVTLRCSPRSGDLSVYWYQQSLDQGLQFLIQYYNGEERAKGNILERFSAQQFPDLHSELNLSSLELGDSALYFCASSVAIGGETQYFGPGTRLLVL.

The chain employs TRBV16 and TRBJ1-6; 8 positions agree with TRBD1. Germline-derived CDR1 and CDR2 are KGHSY and FQNENV. The ends lost 2 bases at V and 10 bases at J; junction bases unmatched: 7. CDR3 length equals 15 residues. The CDR3 nucleotides read TGTGCCAGCAGCCAACAGGGACAGGCGGGATCACCCCTCCACTTT. Amino acid sequence: CASSQQGQAGSPLHF.

The chain carries TRBV29-1 and TRBJ1-5; D is perhaps TRBD1 (6 bases). Germline CDR1 and CDR2: SQVTM and ANQGSEA. The CDR3 loop spans 16 amino acids. V lost 0 bases, J lost 8 bases, and 20 bases lay in between. The chain's CDR3 is CSVEDRGGPRGEPQHF. Here the CDR3 DNA reads TGCAGCGTTGAAGATCGGGGGGGGCCCCGGGGTGAGCCCCAGCATTTT.

The rearrangement links TRBV6-5 to TRBJ2-3; 11 positions match TRBD2. The CDR3 length is 14 residues. The V gene's germline CDR1 is MNHEY and CDR2 SVGAGI. The V and J ends lost 8 bases and 4 bases, in that order; junction bases with no gene match: 5. CDR3 sequence reads: CASRNSGGADTQYF. CDR3 DNA: TGTGCCAGCCGAAATAGCGGGGGGGCAGATACGCAGTATTTT.

CDR3 region: CASSLVGTGGVGYTF. The CDR3, as DNA: TGTGCCAGCAGCTTAGTCGGGACAGGGGGCGTCGGCTACACCTTC. The chain carries TRBV7-2 and TRBJ1-2; TRBD1 aligns across 12 bases. Germline CDR1 is SGHTA and CDR2 is FQGNSA. After removal of 1 base from V and 8 bases from J, the junction contained 5 bases not matched to a gene. The CDR3 is 15 amino acids.

The chain couples TRBV6-1 to TRBJ2-1; D gene unclear. The CDR3 extends over 14 amino acids. Per the germline V gene, CDR1 is MNHNS and CDR2 is SASEGT. V lost 2 bases to trimming and J lost 7 bases, with 12 bases between them. CDR3 sequence (DNA): TGTGCCAGCAGTGAAAGGTCCCAGATTAATGAGCAGTTCTTC. As protein: CASSERSQINEQFF.

V is TRBV30 and J is TRBJ1-1, with D unclear. V dropped 3 bases and J dropped 5 bases, with 13 bases sitting between them. CDR3 size: 13 residues. CDR1 GTSNPN and CDR2 SVGIG come from the germline V gene (reference sequence). The CDR3 region has the DNA TGTGCCTGGAGGTTTCAGGAGAGGACTGAAGCTTTCTTT. This gives the protein CAWRFQERTEAFF.

The CDR3 coding sequence is TGTGCCAGCAGCTACCACTTACCGGGACAGGGAGGCAATGAGCAGTTCTTC. It encodes CASSYHLPGQGGNEQFF. The genes are TRBV11-2 and TRBJ2-1; 9 bases are shared with TRBD1. Germline assignment: CDR1 SGHAT and CDR2 FQNNGV. This CDR3 is 17 amino acids long. V lost 4 bases, J lost 6 bases, and 13 bases stayed unmatched. The complete variable domain, with remaining parts taken from reference TRBV11-2 and TRBJ2-1, reads EAGVAQSPRYKIIEKRQSVAFWCNPISGHATLYWYQQILGQGPKLLIQFQNNGVVDDSQLPKDRFSAERLKGVDSTLKIQPAKLEDSAVYLCASSYHLPGQGGNEQFFGPGTRLTVL.

V gene TRBV7-3 combines with J gene TRBJ2-1; D is uncertain. Trimming removed 3 bases from V and 6 bases from J, with 9 bases in between. Germline V gives CDR1 SGHTA, CDR2 FQGTGA. The CDR3 totals 13 residues. The CDR3 is CASSLVRSNEQFF. For the CDR3, the DNA is TGTGCCAGCAGCTTGGTGCGGTCCAATGAGCAGTTCTTC.

The chain carries TRBV15 and TRBJ1-1; 7 bases agree with TRBD1. The length of the CDR3 is 15 residues. The germline V gene has CDR1 LNHNV and CDR2 YYDKDF (reference sequence). Losses at the gene ends were 4 bases for V and 6 bases for J; bases not matched to a gene: 11. CDR3 in DNA: TGTGCCACCAGCACCATCGGACAGGTAAACTCTGAAGCTTTCTTT. This translates into CATSTIGQVNSEAFF.

The chain has TRBV7-2 and TRBJ1-2; TRBD1 might be the D (6 bases). The germline V and J ends were trimmed by 3 bases and 12 bases, with 11 bases remaining between them. The length of the CDR3 is 11 residues. Per germline, CDR1 SGHTA and CDR2 FQGNSA. CDR3 nucleotide sequence: TGTGCCAGCAGCTTTAGGGGGTCTGACACCTTC. This gives the protein CASSFRGSDTF.

The count of this clone is one. V is TRBV12-5 and J is TRBJ1-1; no clear D. In germline, CDR1 is LGHNT, CDR2 FRNRAP. The CDR3 runs to 14 residues. V was clipped by 8 bases and J by 3 bases, with 16 bases between them. CDR3 sequence: CASKKALEDTEAFF. CDR3 bases: TGTGCTAGTAAGAAGGCTTTGGAGGACACTGAAGCTTTCTTT.

The chain combines TRBV7-9 with TRBJ1-6, with D hard to call. Germline lookup yields CDR1 SEHNR and CDR2 FQNEAQ (reference sequence). The CDR3 extends over 14 amino acids. Trimming stripped 1 base from V and 5 bases from J, with 6 bases between. The CDR3 bases are TGTGCCAGCAGCTTAGACAGAAATAATTCACCCCTCCACTTT. This gives the protein CASSLDRNNSPLHF.

The J gene is TRBJ2-5, the V gene TRBV7-2; D remains unclear. Germline lookup yields CDR1 SGHTA and CDR2 FQGNSA. CDR3 length equals 15 residues. V lost 1 base and J lost 5, with 14 bases in between. CDR3 residues: CASSLVGSLGETQYF. CDR3 coding DNA: TGTGCCAGCAGCTTAGTCGGCAGCCTTGGTGAGACCCAGTACTTC. The full variable domain, its missing parts supplied by reference TRBV7-2 and TRBJ2-5, is GAGVSQSPSNKVTEKGKDVELRCDPISGHTALYWYRQSLGQGLEFLIYFQGNSAPDKSGLPSDRFSAERTGGSVSTLTIQRTQQEDSAVYLCASSLVGSLGETQYFGPGTRLLVL.

The V and J genes are TRBV7-2 and TRBJ2-7, with D unresolved. Per germline, CDR1 SGHTA and CDR2 FQGNSA. V was cut by 2 bases and J by 3 bases, with 8 bases left in between. The CDR3 totals 13 residues. CDR3 DNA: TGTGCCAGCAGCTTAACCCGGGTCTACGAGCAGTACTTC. This sequence encodes CASSLTRVYEQYF.

The chain couples TRBV19 to TRBJ2-5; D uncertain. V was cut by 8 bases and J by 0 bases, with 13 bases left in between. This CDR3 spans 14 amino acids. From germline, CDR1 is LNHDA and CDR2 SQIVND (reference sequence). In nucleotides, the CDR3 is TGTGCCAGTGCGCGTATGGCGAACCAAGAGACCCAGTACTTC. This translates into CASARMANQETQYF.

The V and J genes are TRBV5-1 and TRBJ2-3, with a tentative D call TRBD2 (6 bases). Trimming shortened V by 0 bases and J by 2 bases, and 13 bases separated the two germline ends. This CDR3 region has 16 residues. CDR1 is SGHRS and CDR2 is YFSETQ in the germline V gene. CDR3 loop: CASSLVRGRPTDTQYF. CDR3 in DNA: TGCGCCAGCAGCTTGGTGCGGGGCAGACCCACAGATACGCAGTATTTT.

The chain links TRBV7-9 to TRBJ2-3; weak D call: TRBD2 (5 bases). The ends were cut back, 4 bases at V and 8 bases at J, with 19 bases in the middle. The CDR3 loop spans 15 amino acids. Germline assignment: CDR1 SEHNR and CDR2 FQNEAQ (reference sequence). CDR3 sequence: CASSSGWGGLLTQYF. The CDR3 DNA reads as TGTGCCAGCAGCTCCGGGTGGGGTGGACTTCTTACGCAGTATTTT.

The rearrangement links TRBV9 to TRBJ1-2; D is unresolved. With 3 bases removed from V and 8 bases from J, the gap between germline ends came to 14 bases. The CDR3 is 13 amino acids. The germline CDR1 and CDR2 sequences are SGDLS and YYNGEE. CDR3 loop: CASSGDLGLGYTF. CDR3 DNA sequence: TGTGCCAGCAGCGGCGATCTAGGGCTCGGCTACACCTTC.

This chain uses TRBV14 with TRBJ2-1; D not certain. This CDR3 has 13 residues. Germline V lookup: CDR1 SGHDN, CDR2 FVKESK. V lost 1 base and J 7 bases, leaving 8 bases between the germline ends. The DNA for the CDR3 is TGTGCCAGCAGCCAAGCCCTCGGGAATGAGCAGTTCTTC. It encodes CASSQALGNEQFF.

V gene TRBV29-1 combines with J gene TRBJ2-3, with no clear D. The CDR3 length is 16 residues. Between the trimmed V and J ends, which lost 0 bases and 3 bases, there was a span of 16 bases. CDR1 is SQVTM and CDR2 is ANQGSEA in the germline V gene. The CDR3 reads CSVEESPEMRTDTQYF. The DNA for the CDR3 is TGCAGCGTTGAAGAATCCCCGGAGATGAGGACAGATACGCAGTATTTT.

V and J are TRBV4-2 and TRBJ2-2; D uncertain. Trimming left V 0 bases short and J 4 bases short, with 9 bases between. Germline assignment: CDR1 LGHNA and CDR2 YNFKEQ. CDR3 length: 15 amino acids. The CDR3 spells CASSQDRRSTGELFF. CDR3 sequence (DNA): TGTGCCAGCAGCCAAGATCGCAGGAGCACCGGGGAGCTGTTTTTT.

The rearrangement joins TRBV7-2 to TRBJ2-5; 8 nucleotides line up with TRBD2. V gave up 5 bases and J gave up 5 bases; unmatched junction bases: 7. The CDR3 has 14 residues. CDR1 and CDR2 (germline): SGHTA, FQGNSA. The CDR3 DNA follows: TGTGCCAGCAGCCCGGGACTAGGGCCGGAGACCCAGTACTTC. Protein: CASSPGLGPETQYF.

The chain is built from TRBV28 and TRBJ1-5, with D perhaps matching TRBD1 (6 bases). CDR3 length: 15 residues. V lost 2 bases and J lost 2, with 10 bases in between. Looked up from germline, CDR1 is MDHEN and CDR2 is SYDVKM. In DNA form, the CDR3 reads TGTGCCAGCAGTTTAGGGGGCGGGGGCAATCAGCCCCAGCATTTT. It is translated as CASSLGGGGNQPQHF.

The rearrangement uses TRBV7-3 and TRBJ2-6, with TRBD1 matching over 8 bases. The length of the CDR3 is 17 residues. V was clipped by 5 bases and J by 4 bases; unmatched bases: 10. Germline CDR1 and CDR2: SGHTA and FQGTGA. The CDR3 nucleotides are TGTGCCAGCAGCCCATTAGACAGGGGCACGGGGGCCAACGTCCTGACTTTC. Its translation: CASSPLDRGTGANVLTF.

Here the CDR3 reads CASRGGGSNTDTQYF. Written as DNA, the CDR3 is TGTGCCAGCCGGGGGGGCGGGAGTAACACAGATACGCAGTATTTT. The gene calls are TRBV28 and TRBJ2-3, with 8 bases matching TRBD2. The V and J ends lost 8 bases and 2 bases, in that order; junction bases with no gene match: 9. Germline assignment: CDR1 MDHEN and CDR2 SYDVKM. CDR3 size: 15 residues.

J is TRBJ1-1 and V is TRBV19; D not certain. Between the trimmed V and J ends, which lost 6 bases and 1 base, there was a span of 9 bases. The germline CDR1 and CDR2 sequences are LNHDA and SQIVND (reference sequence). The CDR3 totals 13 residues. For the CDR3, the DNA is TGTGCCAGTAGCGCTATCGGGAACACTGAAGCTTTCTTT. Its translation is CASSAIGNTEAFF.